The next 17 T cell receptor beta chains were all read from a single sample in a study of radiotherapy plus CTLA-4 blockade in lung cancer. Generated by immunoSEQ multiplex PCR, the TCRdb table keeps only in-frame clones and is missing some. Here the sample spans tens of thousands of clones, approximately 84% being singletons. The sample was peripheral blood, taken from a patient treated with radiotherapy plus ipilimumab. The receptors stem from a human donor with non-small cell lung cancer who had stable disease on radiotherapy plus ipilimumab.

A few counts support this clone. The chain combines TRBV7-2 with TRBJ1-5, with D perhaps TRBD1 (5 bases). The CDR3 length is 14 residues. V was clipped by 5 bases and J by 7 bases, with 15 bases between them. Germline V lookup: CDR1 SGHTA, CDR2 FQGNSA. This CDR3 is CASSPARGLQPQHF. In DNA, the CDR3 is TGTGCCAGCAGCCCCGCGAGGGGTCTCCAGCCCCAGCATTTT.

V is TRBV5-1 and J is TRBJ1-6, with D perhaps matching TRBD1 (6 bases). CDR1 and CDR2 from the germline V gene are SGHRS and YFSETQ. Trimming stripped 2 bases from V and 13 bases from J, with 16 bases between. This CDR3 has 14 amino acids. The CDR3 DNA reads TGCGCCAGCAGCTTCGACATACAGGGTCTCCCCCTCCACTTT. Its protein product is CASSFDIQGLPLHF.

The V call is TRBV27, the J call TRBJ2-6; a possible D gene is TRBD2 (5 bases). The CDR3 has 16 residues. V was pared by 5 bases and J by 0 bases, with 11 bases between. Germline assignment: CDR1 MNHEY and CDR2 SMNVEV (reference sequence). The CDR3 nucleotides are TGTGCCAGCAGTCCGGGGATCAGCTCTGGGGCCAACGTCCTGACTTTC. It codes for CASSPGISSGANVLTF. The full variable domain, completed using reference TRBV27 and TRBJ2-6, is EAQVTQNPRYLITVTGKKLTVTCSQNMNHEYMSWYRQDPGLGLRQIYYSMNVEVTDKGDVPEGYKVSRKEKRNFPLILESPSPNQTSLYFCASSPGISSGANVLTFGAGSRLTVL.

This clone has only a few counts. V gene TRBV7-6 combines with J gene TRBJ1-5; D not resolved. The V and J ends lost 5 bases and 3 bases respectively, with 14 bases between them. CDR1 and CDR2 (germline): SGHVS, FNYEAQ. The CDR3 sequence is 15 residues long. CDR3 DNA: TGTGCCAGCAGCCCCACAGCAGGTTTCAATCAGCCCCAGCATTTT. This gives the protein CASSPTAGFNQPQHF. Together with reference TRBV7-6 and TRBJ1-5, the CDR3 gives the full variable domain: GAGVSQSPRYKVTKRGQDVALRCDPISGHVSLYWYRQALGQGPEFLTYFNYEAQQDKSGLPNDRFSAERPEGSISTLTIQRTEQRDSAMYRCASSPTAGFNQPQHFGDGTRLSIL.

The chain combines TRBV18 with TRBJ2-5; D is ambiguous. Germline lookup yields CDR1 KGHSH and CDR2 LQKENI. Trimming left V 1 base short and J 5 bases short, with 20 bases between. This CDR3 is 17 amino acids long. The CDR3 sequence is CASSPLPVVTDGETQYF. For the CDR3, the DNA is TGTGCCAGCTCACCACTACCGGTAGTCACGGACGGGGAGACCCAGTACTTC.

The CDR3 reads CASSGSQGSGNTIYF. CDR3 bases: TGTGCCAGCAGTGGGAGCCAGGGTTCTGGAAACACCATATATTTT. The chain couples TRBV6-1 to TRBJ1-3, with a tentative D call TRBD1 (5 bases). The V gene lost 4 bases and the J gene lost 1 base, with 11 bases spanning the gap. This CDR3 comprises 15 residues. Germline V lookup: CDR1 MNHNS, CDR2 SASEGT.

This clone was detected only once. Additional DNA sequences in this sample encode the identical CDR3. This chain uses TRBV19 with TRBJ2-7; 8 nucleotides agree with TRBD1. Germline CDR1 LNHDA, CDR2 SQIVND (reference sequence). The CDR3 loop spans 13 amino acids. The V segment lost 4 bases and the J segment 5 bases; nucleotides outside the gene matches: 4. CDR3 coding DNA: TGTGCCAGTAGTAGAGACAGGGGAGACGAGCAGTACTTC. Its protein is CASSRDRGDEQYF.

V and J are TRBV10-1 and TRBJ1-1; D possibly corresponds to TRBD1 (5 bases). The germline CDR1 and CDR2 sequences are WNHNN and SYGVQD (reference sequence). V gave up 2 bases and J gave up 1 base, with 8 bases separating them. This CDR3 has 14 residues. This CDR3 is CASSETQGNTEAFF. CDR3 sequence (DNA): TGCGCCAGCAGTGAGACTCAGGGGAACACTGAAGCTTTCTTT.

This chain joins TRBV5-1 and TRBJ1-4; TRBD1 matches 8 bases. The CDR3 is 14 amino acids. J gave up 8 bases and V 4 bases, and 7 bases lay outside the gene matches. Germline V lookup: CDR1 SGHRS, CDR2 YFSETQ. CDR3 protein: CASSDDRGGEKLFF. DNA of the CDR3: TGCGCCAGCAGCGACGACAGGGGAGGGGAAAAACTGTTTTTT.

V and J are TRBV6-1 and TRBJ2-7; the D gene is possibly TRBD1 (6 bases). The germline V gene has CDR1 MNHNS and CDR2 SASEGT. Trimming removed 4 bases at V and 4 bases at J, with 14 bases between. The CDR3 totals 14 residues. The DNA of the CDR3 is TGTGCCAGCAGTGGACGGGACATTCTATACGAGCAGTACTTC. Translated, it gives CASSGRDILYEQYF.

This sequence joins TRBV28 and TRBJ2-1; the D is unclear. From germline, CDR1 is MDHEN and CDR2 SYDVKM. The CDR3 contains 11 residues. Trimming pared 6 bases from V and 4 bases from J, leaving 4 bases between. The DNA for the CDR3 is TGTGCCAGCAGGACTTACAATGAGCAGTTCTTC. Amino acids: CASRTYNEQFF.

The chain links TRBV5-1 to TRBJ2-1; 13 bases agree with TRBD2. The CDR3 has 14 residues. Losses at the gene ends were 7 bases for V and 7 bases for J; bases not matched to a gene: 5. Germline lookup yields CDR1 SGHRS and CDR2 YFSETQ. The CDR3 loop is CASRTSGSMNEQFF. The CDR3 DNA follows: TGCGCCAGCCGGACTAGCGGGAGTATGAATGAGCAGTTCTTC.

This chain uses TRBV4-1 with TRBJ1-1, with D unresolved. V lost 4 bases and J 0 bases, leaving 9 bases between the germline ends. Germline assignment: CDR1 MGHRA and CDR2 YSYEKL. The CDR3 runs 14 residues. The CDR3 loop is CASSRELMNTEAFF. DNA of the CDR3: TGCGCCAGCAGCCGGGAGCTTATGAACACTGAAGCTTTCTTT.

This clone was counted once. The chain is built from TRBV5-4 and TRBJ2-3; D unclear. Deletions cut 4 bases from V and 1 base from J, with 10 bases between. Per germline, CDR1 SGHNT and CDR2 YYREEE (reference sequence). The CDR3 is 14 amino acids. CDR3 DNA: TGTGCCAGCAGCCTCCCTGACCGCACAGATACGCAGTATTTT. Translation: CASSLPDRTDTQYF.

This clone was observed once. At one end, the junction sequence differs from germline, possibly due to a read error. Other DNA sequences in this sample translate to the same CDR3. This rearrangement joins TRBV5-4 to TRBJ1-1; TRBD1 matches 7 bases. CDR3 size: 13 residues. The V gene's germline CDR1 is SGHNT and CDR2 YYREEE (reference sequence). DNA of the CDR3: TGCGCCATAACGGGAACGACAGGGCGTGAAGCTTTCTTT. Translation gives CAITGTTGREAFF.

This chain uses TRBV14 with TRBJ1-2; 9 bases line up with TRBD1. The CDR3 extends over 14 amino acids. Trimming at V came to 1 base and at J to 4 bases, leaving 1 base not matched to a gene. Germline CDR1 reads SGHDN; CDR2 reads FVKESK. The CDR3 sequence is CASSQGDRVYGYTF. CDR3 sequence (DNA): TGTGCCAGCAGCCAAGGGGACAGGGTCTATGGCTACACCTTC.

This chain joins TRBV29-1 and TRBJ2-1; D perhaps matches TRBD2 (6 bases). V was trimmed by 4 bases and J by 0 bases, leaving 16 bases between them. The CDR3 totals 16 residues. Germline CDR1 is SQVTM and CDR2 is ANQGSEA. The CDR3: CSVAGGARDSYNEQFF. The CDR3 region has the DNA TGCAGCGTTGCCGGAGGGGCCAGGGACTCCTACAATGAGCAGTTCTTC.